Reported below is one TCR beta chain. Its antigen is not known. The data were obtained in a study of T cell responses to AZD1222 COVID-19 vaccine. Overall study context: Analyses pooled second doses at about 4 or about 12 weeks. Study-level points and caveats: Donor demographics were predominantly white British with a female majority; clonal diversity may be underestimated.

With 3 bases clipped from V and 10 bases from J, the junction kept 13 bases outside the gene matches. The CDR3 length is 16 residues. CDR1 and CDR2 from the germline V gene are SGHTA and FQGNSA. This table comes from immunoSEQ multiplex PCR, and its TCRdb copy is limited to in-frame clones, with some not included. The sample records fewer than 200,000 clones, around 94% being singletons. The sample in question was peripheral blood, obtained on day 0 of AZD1222 vaccination. The receptor was isolated from an adult in good health. The chain carries TRBV7-2 and TRBJ2-1, with TRBD2 matching 9 bases. The CDR3 protein is CASSFGLFSGRREQFF. CDR3 nucleotides: TGTGCCAGCAGCTTCGGTCTTTTTAGCGGGAGACGGGAGCAGTTCTTC.